The 26 T cell receptor beta chains presented below share a single source sample, sequenced in a study of CD4+ T cells in melanoma. TCRdb's copy holds only in-frame clones and misses some; the assay was immunoSEQ multiplex PCR. This sample yields about 10,000 clones, of which around two thirds are seen a single time; less than 25% belongs to the top ten. The sequencing input was cells from a culture (not recorded whether cultured in vitro). Source of these receptors: a human donor with melanoma.

This rearrangement joins TRBV5-4 to TRBJ2-7; the D gene is possibly TRBD2 (7 bases). Trimming took off 3 bases at V and 6 bases at J, with 19 bases between the two ends. Germline V gene sequence: CDR1 SGHNT, CDR2 YYREEE (reference sequence). The CDR3 sequence is 15 residues long. The chain's CDR3 is CASSSRAGAYSEQYF. As DNA, the CDR3 is TGTGCCAGCAGCTCCCGGGCGGGGGCCTATTCCGAGCAGTACTTC. The whole variable domain, filled in from reference TRBV5-4 and TRBJ2-7, reads ETGVTQSPTHLIKTRGQQVTLRCSSQSGHNTVSWYQQALGQGPQFIFQYYREEENGRGNFPPRFSGLQFPNYSSELNVNALELDDSALYLCASSSRAGAYSEQYFGPGTRLTVT.

V is TRBV28 and J is TRBJ1-2; TRBD1 agrees at 9 bases. CDR1 MDHEN and CDR2 SYDVKM come from the germline V gene. V shed 3 bases and J 7 bases; nucleotides not matched to a gene: 6. The CDR3 has 14 amino acids. The CDR3 DNA follows: TGTGCCAGCAGTTTTTTTGACAGGGGGGGTGGCTACACCTTC. Its protein product is CASSFFDRGGGYTF.

The V call is TRBV5-1, the J call TRBJ1-1; a weak D match, TRBD1 (5 bases). The CDR3 has 17 amino acids. Germline V gene lookup returns CDR1 SGHRS and CDR2 YFSETQ. Trimming cost V 1 base and J 3 bases, with 19 bases left between them. CDR3 sequence: CASSLSAFPDSYTEAFF. CDR3 sequence (DNA): TGCGCCAGCAGCTTGAGTGCGTTTCCCGACAGTTACACTGAAGCTTTCTTT.

The genes are TRBV11-2 and TRBJ2-7, with 8 nucleotides matching TRBD1. This CDR3 comprises 13 residues. Trimming at V came to 6 bases and at J to 7 bases, leaving 8 bases not matched to a gene. CDR1 is SGHAT, CDR2 FQNNGV, per germline. Here the CDR3 reads CASRYNTGGEQYF. CDR3 coding DNA: TGTGCCAGCAGATATAACACAGGGGGAGAGCAGTACTTC.

This chain links TRBV2 with TRBJ2-7; D is perhaps TRBD1 (6 bases). CDR3 size: 13 residues. V was cut by 4 bases and J by 1 base, with 8 bases left in between. CDR1 SNHLY and CDR2 FYNNEI come from the germline V gene. For the CDR3, the DNA is TGTGCCAGCAGTGTGGACAGTTCCTACGAGCAGTACTTC. It is translated as CASSVDSSYEQYF. Variable domain in full (rest from reference TRBV2 and TRBJ2-7): EPEVTQTPSHQVTQMGQEVILRCVPISNHLYFYWYRQILGQKVEFLVSFYNNEISEKSEIFDDQFSVERPDGSNFTLKIRSTKLEDSAMYFCASSVDSSYEQYFGPGTRLTVT.

This chain uses TRBV7-2 with TRBJ1-1; D gene uncertain. The CDR3 extends over 15 amino acids. Between the trimmed V and J ends, which lost 5 bases and 2 bases, there was a span of 15 bases. CDR1 and CDR2 from the germline V gene are SGHTA and FQGNSA. CDR3 DNA sequence: TGTGCCAGCAGCCAATACCGGGCCCCCAACACTGAAGCTTTCTTT. Protein product: CASSQYRAPNTEAFF.

J is TRBJ1-4 and V is TRBV30; D unresolved. V was clipped by 1 base and J by 4 bases, with 13 bases between them. This CDR3 has 15 amino acids. Germline V gives CDR1 GTSNPN, CDR2 SVGIG (reference sequence). As DNA, the CDR3 is TGTGCCTGGAGTGGCCCCTCGGCGGTTAATGAAAAACTGTTTTTT. Translated, it gives CAWSGPSAVNEKLFF.

This clone was counted between two and nine times. The chain links TRBV27 to TRBJ1-6; maybe TRBD1 (5 bases). The CDR3 extends over 14 amino acids. V was shortened by 6 bases and J by 10 bases, with 16 bases between the two germline ends. Germline V gives CDR1 MNHEY, CDR2 SMNVEV (reference sequence). CDR3 bases: TGTGCCAGCAGAGCCCCTCAGGGTGGGTCACCCCTCCACTTT. Translation gives CASRAPQGGSPLHF.

V usage is TRBV4-1 and J usage is TRBJ1-1; TRBD1 matches at 7 bases. Trimming took 2 bases from V and 1 from J; bases not matched to a gene: 4. The CDR3 has 15 residues. Germline V gene data show CDR1 as MGHRA and CDR2 as YSYEKL. This CDR3 is CASSQLTGWNTEAFF. The CDR3 nucleotides read TGCGCCAGCAGCCAATTGACAGGGTGGAACACTGAAGCTTTCTTT.

This clone has just one count. The chain couples TRBV19 to TRBJ1-1, with TRBD1 as a possible D gene (5 bases). This CDR3 is built from 13 residues. Germline loops: CDR1 LNHDA, CDR2 SQIVND (reference sequence). The V end lost 0 bases, the J end lost 6 bases, and 8 bases lay between the germline ends. CDR3 protein: CASSIEKQAEAFF. The CDR3 DNA follows: TGTGCCAGTAGTATAGAAAAACAGGCTGAAGCTTTCTTT.

The rearrangement uses TRBV6-1 and TRBJ1-2; 7 bases are shared with TRBD1. Looked up from germline, CDR1 is MNHNS and CDR2 is SASEGT. There are 15 residues in the CDR3. Germline trimming cut 3 bases from V and 4 bases from J; bases unmatched to any gene: 8. CDR3 nucleotides: TGTGCCAGCAGTGATAGAGGGGGACAGATCTATGGCTACACCTTC. It codes for CASSDRGGQIYGYTF.

The J gene is TRBJ1-1, the V gene TRBV5-1; a possible D gene is TRBD1 (5 bases). Germline V gives CDR1 SGHRS, CDR2 YFSETQ. This CDR3 region has 15 residues. Trimming left V 4 bases short and J 4 bases short, with 17 bases between. CDR3 nucleotides: TGCGCCAGCAGCGAGATCCAGGGCGGCGGCACTGAAGCTTTCTTT. It translates to CASSEIQGGGTEAFF. The whole variable domain, remainder taken from reference TRBV5-1 and TRBJ1-1, is KAGVTQTPRYLIKTRGQQVTLSCSPISGHRSVSWYQQTPGQGLQFLFEYFSETQRNKGNFPGRFSGRQFSNSRSEMNVSTLELGDSALYLCASSEIQGGGTEAFFGQGTRLTVV.

CDR3 DNA sequence: TGTGCCAGCTCACCCCTACAGGGGGCTGAAGGCTACACCTTC. It is translated as CASSPLQGAEGYTF. The chain has TRBV18 and TRBJ1-2, with TRBD1 matching 9 bases. Germline CDR1 KGHSH, CDR2 LQKENI. Trimming removed 3 bases from V and 8 bases from J; junction bases left unmatched: 7. The CDR3 runs to 14 residues.

The V call is TRBV7-2, the J call TRBJ2-1; TRBD1 agrees at 7 bases. CDR1 and CDR2 (germline): SGHTA, FQGNSA. The CDR3 is made up of 15 amino acids. V gave up 1 base and J gave up 6 bases; unmatched junction bases: 6. The CDR3 region is CASSLGGQRGNEQFF. The DNA of the CDR3 is TGTGCCAGCAGCTTAGGGGGACAGAGGGGCAATGAGCAGTTCTTC.

V and J are TRBV15 and TRBJ1-4; a weak D match, TRBD1 (6 bases). The CDR3 runs to 15 residues. CDR1 and CDR2 from the germline V gene are LNHNV and YYDKDF (reference sequence). V was shortened by 0 bases and J by 8 bases, with 13 bases between the two germline ends. CDR3: CATSRDPQGGEKLFF. The CDR3 bases are TGTGCCACCAGCAGAGATCCACAGGGAGGGGAAAAACTGTTTTTT.

The chain recombines TRBV10-1 with TRBJ2-7; D is possibly TRBD1 (6 bases). The CDR3 totals 13 residues. The germline V gene has CDR1 WNHNN and CDR2 SYGVQD (reference sequence). V was clipped by 11 bases and J by 0 bases, with 14 bases between them. The CDR3 DNA is TGCGCCTGCCGCCTGGGGGCCTCCTACGAGCAGTACTTC. Translation: CACRLGASYEQYF.

This clone appeared a single time. The rearrangement uses TRBV19 and TRBJ1-2, with D possibly being TRBD1 (5 bases). Trimming stripped 6 bases from V and 4 bases from J, with 12 bases between. Germline loops: CDR1 LNHDA, CDR2 SQIVND (reference sequence). CDR3 length equals 13 residues. CDR3 DNA: TGTGCCAGTAGACCAGGGTTGAGCTATGGCTACACCTTC. Protein: CASRPGLSYGYTF.

The CDR3 region has the DNA TGTGCCAGCAGTGACTACTTTCCCTCGGCCGGGGAGCTGTTTTTT. Amino acid sequence: CASSDYFPSAGELFF. J is TRBJ2-2 and V is TRBV2, with unresolved D. In germline, CDR1 is SNHLY, CDR2 FYNNEI. V was trimmed by 3 bases and J by 6 bases, leaving 14 bases between them. CDR3 size: 15 residues.

This clone was found a few times. V is TRBV5-4 and J is TRBJ2-1, with 8 bases identical to TRBD2. The CDR3 contains 15 residues. CDR1 and CDR2 from the germline V gene are SGHNT and YYREEE (reference sequence). Germline trimming cut 5 bases from V and 7 bases from J; bases unmatched to any gene: 11. The CDR3 DNA sequence: TGTGCCAGCAGGACGGGGGGGCGGTCGGCGAATGAGCAGTTCTTC. This codes for CASRTGGRSANEQFF.

This chain joins TRBV6-1 and TRBJ2-7, with 7 bases fitting TRBD1. Germline loops: CDR1 MNHNS, CDR2 SASEGT. The length of the CDR3 is 12 residues. The junction had 4 bases not matched to a gene; V was cut back by 6 bases and J by 5 bases. The CDR3 coding sequence is TGTGCCAGCAGCCGACAGGGTCACGAGCAGTACTTC. Translation: CASSRQGHEQYF.

This clone was observed a few times. V usage is TRBV6-1 and J usage is TRBJ2-7, with D perhaps TRBD1 (5 bases). The V gene's germline CDR1 is MNHNS and CDR2 SASEGT. With 3 bases removed from V and 5 bases from J, the gap between germline ends came to 11 bases. This CDR3 region has 13 residues. The CDR3 sequence is CASSDQGYHEQYF. The DNA of the CDR3 is TGTGCCAGCAGTGATCAGGGCTACCACGAGCAGTACTTC.

The chain has TRBV19 and TRBJ1-1; D call uncertain. Trimming cost V 6 bases and J 0 bases, with 11 bases left between them. The length of the CDR3 is 14 residues. Germline V gene sequence: CDR1 LNHDA, CDR2 SQIVND (reference sequence). The CDR3 protein is CASRDWGLNTEAFF. CDR3 DNA sequence: TGTGCCAGTAGGGATTGGGGTCTGAACACTGAAGCTTTCTTT.

The chain links TRBV2 to TRBJ1-4; D unresolved. The CDR3 covers 15 residues. Trimming took 5 bases from V and 5 from J, leaving 15 bases between them. Germline CDR1 and CDR2: SNHLY and FYNNEI. The CDR3 spells CASSPRWARNEKLFF. DNA for the CDR3: TGTGCCAGCAGTCCCCGCTGGGCCCGGAATGAAAAACTGTTTTTT. Combining the CDR3 with reference TRBV2 and TRBJ1-4 gives the whole variable domain EPEVTQTPSHQVTQMGQEVILRCVPISNHLYFYWYRQILGQKVEFLVSFYNNEISEKSEIFDDQFSVERPDGSNFTLKIRSTKLEDSAMYFCASSPRWARNEKLFFGSGTQLSVL.

In its sample, this clone was seen a few times. V gene TRBV6-1 combines with J gene TRBJ1-6; TRBD1 agrees at 7 bases. Germline V gene sequence: CDR1 MNHNS, CDR2 SASEGT. With V trimmed by 11 bases and J by 8 bases, 9 bases remained unmatched. The CDR3 loop spans 13 amino acids. The CDR3 protein is CAGQDRIDSPLHF. CDR3 in DNA: TGTGCCGGACAGGACAGGATCGATTCACCCCTCCACTTT.

This clone was picked up a small number of times. This chain joins TRBV19 and TRBJ1-5; TRBD1 matches at 7 bases. V lost 10 bases and J lost 4; bases outside the gene matches: 7. Per germline, CDR1 LNHDA and CDR2 SQIVND (reference sequence). This CDR3 spans 13 amino acids. This CDR3 reads CATVDRVNQPQHF. The CDR3, as DNA: TGTGCCACCGTAGACAGGGTAAATCAGCCCCAGCATTTT.

The rearrangement links TRBV7-9 to TRBJ1-2; a weak D match, TRBD1 (5 bases). CDR3 length: 15 residues. Germline V lookup: CDR1 SEHNR, CDR2 FQNEAQ (reference sequence). The V end was cut by 7 bases, the J end by 1 base, with 16 bases between. This CDR3 is CASTTNGGINYGYTF. For the CDR3, the DNA is TGTGCCAGCACCACGAATGGGGGAATTAACTATGGCTACACCTTC. The variable domain in full, with the rest retrieved from reference TRBV7-9 and TRBJ1-2, is DTGVSQNPRHKITKRGQNVTFRCDPISEHNRLYWYRQTLGQGPEFLTYFQNEAQLEKSRLLSDRFSAERPKGSFSTLEIQRTEQGDSAMYLCASTTNGGINYGYTFGSGTRLTVV.